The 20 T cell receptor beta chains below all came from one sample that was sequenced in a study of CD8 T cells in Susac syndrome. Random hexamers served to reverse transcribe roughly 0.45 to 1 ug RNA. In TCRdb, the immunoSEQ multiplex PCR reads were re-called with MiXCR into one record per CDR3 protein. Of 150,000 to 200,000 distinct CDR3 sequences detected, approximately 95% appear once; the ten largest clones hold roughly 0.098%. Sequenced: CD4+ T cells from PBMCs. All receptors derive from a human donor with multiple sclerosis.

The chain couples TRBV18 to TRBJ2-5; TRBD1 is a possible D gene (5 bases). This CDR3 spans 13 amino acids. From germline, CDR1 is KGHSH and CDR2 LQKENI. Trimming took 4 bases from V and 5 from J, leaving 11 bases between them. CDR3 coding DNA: TGTGCCAGCTCACTCAGGGCCGGGGAGACCCAGTACTTC. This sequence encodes CASSLRAGETQYF.

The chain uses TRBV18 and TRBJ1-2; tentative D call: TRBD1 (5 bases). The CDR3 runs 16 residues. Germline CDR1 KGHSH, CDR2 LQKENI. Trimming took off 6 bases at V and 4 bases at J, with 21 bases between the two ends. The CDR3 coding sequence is TGTGCCAGCTCCCCCAGCAGGGAGGCCCTGGGCTATGGCTACACCTTC. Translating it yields CASSPSREALGYGYTF.

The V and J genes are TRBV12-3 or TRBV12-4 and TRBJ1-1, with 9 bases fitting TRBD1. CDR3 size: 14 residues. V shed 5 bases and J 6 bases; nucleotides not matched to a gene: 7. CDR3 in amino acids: CASSAGQGRAEAFF. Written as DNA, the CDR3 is TGTGCCAGCAGTGCCGGACAGGGGAGAGCTGAAGCTTTCTTT.

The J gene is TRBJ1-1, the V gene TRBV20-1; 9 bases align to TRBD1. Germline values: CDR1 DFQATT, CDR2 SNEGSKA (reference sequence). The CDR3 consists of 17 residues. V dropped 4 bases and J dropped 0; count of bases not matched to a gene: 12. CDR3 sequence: CSAKGGGRTGVNTEAFF. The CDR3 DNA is TGCAGTGCTAAAGGAGGGGGACGGACAGGGGTGAACACTGAAGCTTTCTTT.

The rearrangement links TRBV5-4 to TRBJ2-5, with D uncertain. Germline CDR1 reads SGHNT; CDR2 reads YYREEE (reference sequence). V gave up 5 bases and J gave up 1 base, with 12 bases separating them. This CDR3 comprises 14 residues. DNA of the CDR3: TGTGCCAGCAGACCGGCTGGGGTCCAAGAGACCCAGTACTTC. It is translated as CASRPAGVQETQYF.

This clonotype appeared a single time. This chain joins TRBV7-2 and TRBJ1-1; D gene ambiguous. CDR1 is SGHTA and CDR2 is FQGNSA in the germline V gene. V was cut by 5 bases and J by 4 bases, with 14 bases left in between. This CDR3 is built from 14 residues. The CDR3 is CASSPQTWGTEAFF. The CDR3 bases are TGTGCCAGCAGCCCTCAGACCTGGGGCACTGAAGCTTTCTTT.

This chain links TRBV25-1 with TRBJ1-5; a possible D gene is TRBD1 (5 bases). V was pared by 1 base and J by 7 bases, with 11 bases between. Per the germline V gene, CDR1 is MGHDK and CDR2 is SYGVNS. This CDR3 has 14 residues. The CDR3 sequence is CASSESGTLQPQHF. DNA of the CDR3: TGTGCCAGCAGTGAATCTGGGACCCTACAGCCCCAGCATTTT.

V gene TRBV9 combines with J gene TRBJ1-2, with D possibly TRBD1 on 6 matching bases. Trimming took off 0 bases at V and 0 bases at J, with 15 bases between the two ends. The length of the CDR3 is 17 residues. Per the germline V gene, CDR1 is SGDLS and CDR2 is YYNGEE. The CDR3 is CASSVEGGQGANYGYTF. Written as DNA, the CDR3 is TGTGCCAGCAGCGTAGAAGGGGGGCAGGGAGCTAACTATGGCTACACCTTC.

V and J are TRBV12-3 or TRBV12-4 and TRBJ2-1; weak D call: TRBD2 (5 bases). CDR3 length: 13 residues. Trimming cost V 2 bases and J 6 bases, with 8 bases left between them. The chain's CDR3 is CASSLRESNEQFF. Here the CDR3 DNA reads TGTGCCAGCAGTTTAAGGGAGAGCAATGAGCAGTTCTTC.

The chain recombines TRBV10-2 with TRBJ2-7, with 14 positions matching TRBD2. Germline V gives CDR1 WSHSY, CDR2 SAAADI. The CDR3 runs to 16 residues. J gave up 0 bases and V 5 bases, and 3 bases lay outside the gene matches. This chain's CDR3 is CASSRTSGGISYEQYF. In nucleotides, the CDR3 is TGCGCCAGCAGTAGGACTAGCGGGGGGATCTCCTACGAGCAGTACTTC.

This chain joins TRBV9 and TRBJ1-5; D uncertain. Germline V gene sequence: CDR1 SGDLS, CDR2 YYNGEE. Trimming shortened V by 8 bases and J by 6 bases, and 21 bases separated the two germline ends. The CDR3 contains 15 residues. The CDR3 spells CARIPGPRGFQPQHF. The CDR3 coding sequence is TGTGCCAGAATCCCCGGGCCGAGAGGGTTTCAGCCCCAGCATTTT.

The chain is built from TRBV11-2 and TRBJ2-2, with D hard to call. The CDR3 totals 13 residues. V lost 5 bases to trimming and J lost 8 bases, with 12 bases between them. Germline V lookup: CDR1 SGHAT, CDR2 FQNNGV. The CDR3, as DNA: TGTGCCAGCAGCCCCCAGACACTTGGGGAGCTGTTTTTT. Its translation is CASSPQTLGELFF.

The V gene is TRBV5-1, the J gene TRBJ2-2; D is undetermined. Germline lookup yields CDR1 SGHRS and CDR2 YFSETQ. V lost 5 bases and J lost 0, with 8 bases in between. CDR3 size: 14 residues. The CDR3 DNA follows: TGCGCCAGCAGACCCGTCACGAACACCGGGGAGCTGTTTTTT. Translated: CASRPVTNTGELFF.

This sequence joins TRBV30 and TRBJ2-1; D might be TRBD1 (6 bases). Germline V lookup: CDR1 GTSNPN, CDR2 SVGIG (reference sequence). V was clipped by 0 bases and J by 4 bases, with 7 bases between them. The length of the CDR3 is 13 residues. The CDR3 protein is CAWSVTGYNEQFF. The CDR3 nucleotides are TGTGCCTGGAGTGTAACAGGGTACAATGAGCAGTTCTTC.

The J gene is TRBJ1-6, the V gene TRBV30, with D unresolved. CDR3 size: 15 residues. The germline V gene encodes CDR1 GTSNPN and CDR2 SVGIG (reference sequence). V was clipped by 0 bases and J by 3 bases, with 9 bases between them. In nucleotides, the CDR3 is TGTGCCTGGAGTGTTTTTGGAAACTATAATTCACCCCTCCACTTT. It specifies CAWSVFGNYNSPLHF.

CDR3: CASSLDRYQETQYF. The CDR3 region has the DNA TGTGCCAGCAGCTTAGACAGATACCAAGAGACCCAGTACTTC. The chain links TRBV5-4 to TRBJ2-5; TRBD1 might be the D (5 bases). This CDR3 comprises 14 residues. Germline CDR1 reads SGHNT; CDR2 reads YYREEE (reference sequence). V lost 2 bases and J 0 bases, leaving 8 bases between the germline ends.

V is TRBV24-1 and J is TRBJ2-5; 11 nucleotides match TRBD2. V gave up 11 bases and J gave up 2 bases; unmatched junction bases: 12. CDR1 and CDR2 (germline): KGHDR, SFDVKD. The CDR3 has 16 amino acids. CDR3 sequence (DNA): TGTGCCATCCGGACTAGCGGGCCTGCCCCTCAAGAGACCCAGTACTTC. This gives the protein CAIRTSGPAPQETQYF.

The CDR3 reads CASTGDTGELFF. DNA for the CDR3: TGTGCCAGCACAGGGGACACCGGGGAGCTGTTTTTT. The chain is built from TRBV2 and TRBJ2-2, with a weak D call TRBD1 (6 bases). The CDR3 covers 12 residues. Germline CDR1 SNHLY, CDR2 FYNNEI. The germline V and J ends were trimmed by 7 bases and 3 bases, with 6 bases remaining between them.

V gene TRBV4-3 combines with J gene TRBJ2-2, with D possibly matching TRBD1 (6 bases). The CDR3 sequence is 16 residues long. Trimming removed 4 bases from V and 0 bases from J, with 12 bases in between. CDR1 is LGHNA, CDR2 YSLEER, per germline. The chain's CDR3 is CASSPIGQTNTGELFF. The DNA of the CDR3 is TGCGCCAGCAGCCCAATAGGACAGACGAACACCGGGGAGCTGTTTTTT.

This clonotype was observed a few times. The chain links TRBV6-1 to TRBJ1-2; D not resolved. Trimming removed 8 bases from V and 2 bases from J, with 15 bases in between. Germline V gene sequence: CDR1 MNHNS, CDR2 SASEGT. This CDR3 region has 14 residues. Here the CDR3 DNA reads TGTGCCAGCGTAGGTACGAAAGGGAACTATGGCTACACCTTC. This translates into CASVGTKGNYGYTF.